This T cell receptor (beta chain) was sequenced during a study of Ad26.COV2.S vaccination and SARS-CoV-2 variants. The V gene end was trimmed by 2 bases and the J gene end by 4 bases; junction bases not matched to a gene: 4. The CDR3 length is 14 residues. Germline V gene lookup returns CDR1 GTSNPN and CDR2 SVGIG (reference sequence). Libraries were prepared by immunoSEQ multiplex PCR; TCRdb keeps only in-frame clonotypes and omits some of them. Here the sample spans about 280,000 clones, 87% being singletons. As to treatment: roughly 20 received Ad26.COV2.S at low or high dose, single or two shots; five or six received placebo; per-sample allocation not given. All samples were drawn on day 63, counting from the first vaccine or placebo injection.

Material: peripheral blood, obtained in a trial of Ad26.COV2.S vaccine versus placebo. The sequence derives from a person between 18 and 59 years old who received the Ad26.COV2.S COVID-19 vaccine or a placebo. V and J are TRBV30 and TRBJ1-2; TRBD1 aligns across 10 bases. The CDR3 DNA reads TGTGCCTGGAGTCGATGGACAGGGGGCTATGGCTACACCTTC. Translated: CAWSRWTGGYGYTF. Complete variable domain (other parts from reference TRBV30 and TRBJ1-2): SQTIHQWPATLVQPVGSPLSLECTVEGTSNPNLYWYRQAAGRGLQLLFYSVGIGQISSEVPQNLSASRPQDRQFILSSKKLLLSDSGFYLCAWSRWTGGYGYTFGSGTRLTVV.